What follows is one TCR beta chain and its context. The antigen is undetermined. The ends were cut back, 5 bases at V and 9 bases at J, with 17 bases in the middle. The CDR3 sequence is 13 residues long. Germline CDR1 and CDR2: MNHEY and SVGAGI. Constant-region reverse primers amplified full-length variable regions, followed by semi-nested Nested Universal Primer A PCR. TCRdb called the 5' RACE reads again in MiXCR, with one record for every CDR3 protein. The profile shows 8,000 or so distinct CDR3 sequences, roughly 65% of them singletons. CD25-based Treg depletion was applied to purified naive CD4+ T cells. Broader study findings: Greatest tumor Treg TCR overlap was with tumor naive CD4+ cells.

The chain recombines TRBV6-5 with TRBJ2-7; D not resolved. This TCR derives from a female donor with breast cancer. Sequenced material: tumor-infiltrating naive CD4+ T cells sorted from the breast tumor. Subset described: naive CD4+ T cells, CD4+CD45RA+CD25-. This chain's CDR3 is CASSISSAGTQYF. In nucleotides, the CDR3 is TGTGCCAGCAGTATATCAAGCGCAGGAACGCAGTACTTC.